The 25 T cell receptor beta chains below come from one sample, sequenced in a study of neurological immune-mediated disorders. TCRdb reprocessed the 5' RACE reads via MiXCR and lists one record per CDR3 protein. The profile covers 45,000 or so distinct CDR3 sequences, with over 6% appearing a single time and roughly 0.5% taken by the ten largest. The specimen was CD4+ T cells from blood. Receptor source: a woman in her thirties or forties in good health.

There are many counts of this clonotype. The V and J genes are TRBV6-1 and TRBJ1-6; 9 nucleotides align to TRBD1. The trim removed 10 bases at V and 5 bases at J, leaving 3 bases unmatched. The germline CDR1 and CDR2 sequences are MNHNS and SASEGT. This CDR3 spans 13 amino acids. This chain's CDR3 is CAIRDRDNSPLHF. CDR3 DNA: TGTGCCATCCGGGACAGGGATAATTCACCCCTCCACTTT.

This clonotype occurred many times. The CDR3 DNA reads as TGCAGTGCTAGGAGTCATGAGCAGTTCTTC. Translating it yields CSARSHEQFF. The chain combines TRBV20-1 with TRBJ2-1; D is unclear. Germline lookup yields CDR1 DFQATT and CDR2 SNEGSKA (reference sequence). Trimming took 3 bases from V and 8 from J, leaving 5 bases between them. The CDR3 is 10 amino acids.

Comments on this clonotype: Mismatch with germline at one junction end may stem from a read error. This chain connects TRBV7-9 to TRBJ1-1; D gene unclear. The CDR3 totals 13 residues. CDR1 and CDR2 (germline): SEHNR, FQNEAQ (reference sequence). The CDR3 DNA reads as TGTGACAGCAGCTTATCGTCGAAGTCTGAAGCTTTCTTT. This sequence encodes CDSSLSSKSEAFF.

Judged by abundance, this clonotype is medium-sized. This chain connects TRBV20-1 to TRBJ2-7; D is unclear. Germline CDR1 is DFQATT and CDR2 is SNEGSKA (reference sequence). The CDR3 has 11 residues. The V gene lost 2 bases and the J gene lost 6 bases, with 8 bases spanning the gap. The CDR3 loop reads CSARRVTEQYF. CDR3 nucleotide sequence: TGCAGTGCTAGAAGGGTGACCGAGCAGTACTTC.

This clonotype was observed many times. V gene TRBV7-2 combines with J gene TRBJ2-5, with TRBD2 as a possible D gene (6 bases). Germline V gene sequence: CDR1 SGHTA, CDR2 FQGNSA. With 6 bases removed from V and 5 bases from J, the gap between germline ends came to 10 bases. The CDR3 runs 12 residues. This CDR3 is CASSPAGETQYF. For the CDR3, the DNA is TGTGCCAGCAGTCCGGCGGGGGAGACCCAGTACTTC.

Many counts were recorded for this clonotype. The chain carries TRBV20-1 and TRBJ2-7, with a tentative D call TRBD2 (6 bases). The CDR3 runs to 16 residues. Germline loops: CDR1 DFQATT, CDR2 SNEGSKA (reference sequence). The V end was cut by 2 bases, the J end by 7 bases, with 24 bases between. As DNA, the CDR3 is TGCAGTGCTAGACCACTTCTAGCGACTCCTGTGGGGGAGCAGTACTTC. Amino acid sequence: CSARPLLATPVGEQYF.

This clonotype was seen many times. The genes are TRBV5-1 and TRBJ1-4; 8 nucleotides agree with TRBD1. CDR1 SGHRS and CDR2 YFSETQ come from the germline V gene. The CDR3 runs 18 residues. V shed 4 bases and J 1 base; nucleotides not matched to a gene: 12. For the CDR3, the DNA is TGCGCCAGCAGCCTCGGGACAGGTGGTCCTAGAACTAATGAAAAACTGTTTTTT. Protein: CASSLGTGGPRTNEKLFF.

This clonotype was found many times. The V call is TRBV20-1, the J call TRBJ2-3; a weak D match, TRBD2 (6 bases). Germline loops: CDR1 DFQATT, CDR2 SNEGSKA (reference sequence). The CDR3 consists of 14 residues. The ends were cut back, 2 bases at V and 3 bases at J, with 12 bases in the middle. Here the CDR3 reads CSARNGGVTDTQYF. CDR3 nucleotide sequence: TGCAGTGCTAGAAACGGGGGAGTGACAGATACGCAGTATTTT.

The J gene is TRBJ2-2, the V gene TRBV7-3; D possibly corresponds to TRBD1 (5 bases). The CDR3 contains 16 residues. V was clipped by 5 bases and J by 0 bases, with 13 bases between them. Germline V gives CDR1 SGHTA, CDR2 FQGTGA. Here the CDR3 reads CASSLQGGANTGELFF. The DNA for the CDR3 is TGTGCCAGCAGCCTGCAGGGCGGAGCGAACACCGGGGAGCTGTTTTTT.

This clonotype was counted at least ten times. The chain recombines TRBV10-2 with TRBJ1-2; D is unclear. Germline values: CDR1 WSHSY, CDR2 SAAADI. Trimming removed 6 bases at V and 0 bases at J, with 8 bases between. The CDR3 has 13 residues. The CDR3 DNA reads TGCGCCAGCAGAGGGAAACCTAACTATGGCTACACCTTC. Translation gives CASRGKPNYGYTF.

This clonotype was counted many times. The rearrangement joins TRBV2 to TRBJ2-3, with D perhaps TRBD2 (6 bases). The CDR3 runs to 15 residues. Trimming removed 4 bases from V and 2 bases from J, with 13 bases in between. Germline CDR1 is SNHLY and CDR2 is FYNNEI. CDR3: CASSVGGIATDTQYF. CDR3 coding DNA: TGTGCCAGCAGTGTGGGCGGGATCGCCACAGATACGCAGTATTTT.

This clonotype came up many times. The rearrangement links TRBV7-2 to TRBJ2-3; perhaps TRBD1 as D (6 bases). The germline V gene encodes CDR1 SGHTA and CDR2 FQGNSA. This CDR3 is 15 amino acids long. Trimming removed 4 bases from V and 1 base from J, with 12 bases in between. The CDR3 protein is CASSSTPGGTDTQYF. CDR3 bases: TGTGCCAGCAGCTCAACCCCAGGGGGCACAGATACGCAGTATTTT.

There are many counts of this clonotype. This rearrangement joins TRBV5-5 to TRBJ2-3; D uncertain. The CDR3 consists of 15 residues. Germline V CDR1 and CDR2: SGHKS, YYEKEE (reference sequence). V was clipped by 4 bases and J by 0 bases, with 12 bases between them. CDR3 nucleotides: TGTGCCAGCAGCCTTTCCCCCGTAAGCACAGATACGCAGTATTTT. This sequence encodes CASSLSPVSTDTQYF.

This clonotype occurred many times. This chain connects TRBV5-1 to TRBJ2-5, with D perhaps matching TRBD1 (5 bases). CDR1 SGHRS and CDR2 YFSETQ come from the germline V gene. V was shortened by 6 bases and J by 1 base, with 13 bases between the two germline ends. The CDR3 contains 14 residues. This chain's CDR3 is CASTWTPAQETQYF. The CDR3 DNA is TGCGCCAGCACCTGGACACCCGCCCAAGAGACCCAGTACTTC.

This clonotype came up many times. The rearrangement links TRBV7-9 to TRBJ1-2; D remains ambiguous. This CDR3 has 12 amino acids. The V end was cut by 8 bases, the J end by 5 bases, with 12 bases between. Germline CDR1 and CDR2: SEHNR and FQNEAQ (reference sequence). The CDR3, as DNA: TGTGCCAGCTCAACCTTGGGGTATGGCTACACCTTC. It yields the protein CASSTLGYGYTF.

This clonotype was detected ten times or more. The chain couples TRBV5-1 to TRBJ2-3; D is unclear. This CDR3 comprises 14 residues. Germline-derived CDR1 and CDR2 are SGHRS and YFSETQ. V lost 0 bases to trimming and J lost 6 bases, with 11 bases between them. The CDR3 here is CASSLGTPADTQYF. Written as DNA, the CDR3 is TGCGCCAGCAGCTTGGGTACTCCGGCGGATACGCAGTATTTT.

This clonotype was seen ten or more times. The chain is built from TRBV7-8 and TRBJ2-5, with 7 bases fitting TRBD2. In germline, CDR1 is SGHVS, CDR2 FQNEAQ. This CDR3 has 14 residues. The junction had 4 bases not matched to a gene; V was cut back by 1 base and J by 5 bases. CDR3 nucleotide sequence: TGTGCCAGCAGCTTAGAGGCGGGAGAGGAGACCCAGTACTTC. It translates to CASSLEAGEETQYF. The variable domain in full, with the rest retrieved from reference TRBV7-8 and TRBJ2-5, is GAGVSQSPRYKVAKRGQDVALRCDPISGHVSLFWYQQALGQGPEFLTYFQNEAQLDKSGLPSDRFFAERPEGSVSTLKIQRTQQEDSAVYLCASSLEAGEETQYFGPGTRLLVL.

Many counts were recorded for this clonotype. V is TRBV10-3 and J is TRBJ2-7; D not resolved. Trimming left V 5 bases short and J 0 bases short, with 5 bases between. From germline, CDR1 is ENHRY and CDR2 SYGVKD. The CDR3 runs 12 residues. CDR3 nucleotide sequence: TGTGCCATCAGTCCAAGCTCCTACGAGCAGTACTTC. This gives the protein CAISPSSYEQYF.

Ten or more counts support this clonotype. This chain links TRBV7-2 with TRBJ2-1; 11 nucleotides line up with TRBD2. CDR1 is SGHTA and CDR2 is FQGNSA in the germline V gene. This CDR3 comprises 19 residues. The ends lost 2 bases at V and 4 bases at J; junction bases unmatched: 13. The CDR3 DNA follows: TGTGCCAGCAGCTTATATTTAGCGGGAGGGTTAAGGGTTTACAATGAGCAGTTCTTC. This translates into CASSLYLAGGLRVYNEQFF.

This clonotype was counted at least ten times. This chain connects TRBV5-1 to TRBJ2-5; TRBD2 matches at 9 bases. The length of the CDR3 is 16 residues. The germline V gene has CDR1 SGHRS and CDR2 YFSETQ. V dropped 0 bases and J dropped 2; count of bases not matched to a gene: 5. The CDR3 sequence: CASSLGSSGGQETQYF. In nucleotides, the CDR3 is TGCGCCAGCAGCTTGGGAAGTAGCGGGGGACAAGAGACCCAGTACTTC.

This clonotype was picked up many times. V is TRBV28 and J is TRBJ2-7; D gene unclear. The germline CDR1 and CDR2 sequences are MDHEN and SYDVKM. The V gene lost 5 bases and the J gene lost 3 bases, with 11 bases spanning the gap. This CDR3 has 13 amino acids. The CDR3 reads CASSPNLNYEQYF. CDR3 coding DNA: TGTGCCAGCAGTCCTAATTTAAACTACGAGCAGTACTTC.

This clonotype was recorded at least ten times. The genes are TRBV28 and TRBJ2-7, with D possibly matching TRBD1 (5 bases). There are 14 residues in the CDR3. V lost 8 bases, J lost 5 bases, and 19 bases lay in between. Looked up from germline, CDR1 is MDHEN and CDR2 is SYDVKM. The CDR3 nucleotides read TGTGCCAGCGGAAACCAGGGCCCCCCCAACGAGCAGTACTTC. This codes for CASGNQGPPNEQYF.

This clonotype was detected ten times or more. The chain employs TRBV11-2 and TRBJ2-3; no definite D call. Germline V CDR1 and CDR2: SGHAT, FQNNGV. Trimming took 0 bases from V and 3 from J, leaving 4 bases between them. The length of the CDR3 is 13 residues. The CDR3 loop reads CASSLDLTDTQYF. The DNA of the CDR3 is TGTGCCAGCAGCTTAGACCTTACAGATACGCAGTATTTT.

This clonotype was observed many times. The chain combines TRBV12-3 or TRBV12-4 with TRBJ1-1; unclear D gene. The V gene lost 3 bases and the J gene lost 5 bases, with 10 bases spanning the gap. The CDR3 spans 13 residues. The CDR3 loop is CASSFQRRTEAFF. CDR3 bases: TGTGCCAGCAGTTTCCAAAGGAGGACTGAAGCTTTCTTT.

At least ten counts were recorded for this clonotype. The V gene is TRBV28, the J gene TRBJ2-7, with 11 bases lining up with TRBD2. V was pared by 2 bases and J by 6 bases, with 3 bases of the junction left unmatched. The CDR3 has 14 amino acids. Germline V gene data show CDR1 as MDHEN and CDR2 as SYDVKM. CDR3 region: CASSLLAGGSEQYF. The CDR3 region has the DNA TGTGCCAGCAGTTTACTAGCGGGAGGTTCCGAGCAGTACTTC. The full variable domain, rest sourced from reference TRBV28 and TRBJ2-7, is DVKVTQSSRYLVKRTGEKVFLECVQDMDHENMFWYRQDPGLGLRLIYFSYDVKMKEKGDIPEGYSVSREKKERFSLILESASTNQTSMYLCASSLLAGGSEQYFGPGTRLTVT.